The source of this T cell receptor (beta chain) is a study of blood T cell repertoires in COVID-19. Trimming removed 3 bases from V and 6 bases from J; junction bases left unmatched: 4. Germline-derived CDR1 and CDR2 are SGHTS and YDEGEE. CDR3 length: 14 residues. Assay used: immunoSEQ multiplex PCR; TCRdb lists only in-frame clones, some missing. The table has approximately 190,000 clones, about 86% seen once. This sequence was found in a man aged 25-40 years with active or convalescent COVID-19. This chain connects TRBV5-8 to TRBJ2-7; 12 positions agree with TRBD2. Sequenced material: peripheral blood. The CDR3 bases are TGTGCCAGCAGCTCCTTACTAGCGGGAGGCGAGCAGTACTTC. The encoded protein is CASSSLLAGGEQYF.